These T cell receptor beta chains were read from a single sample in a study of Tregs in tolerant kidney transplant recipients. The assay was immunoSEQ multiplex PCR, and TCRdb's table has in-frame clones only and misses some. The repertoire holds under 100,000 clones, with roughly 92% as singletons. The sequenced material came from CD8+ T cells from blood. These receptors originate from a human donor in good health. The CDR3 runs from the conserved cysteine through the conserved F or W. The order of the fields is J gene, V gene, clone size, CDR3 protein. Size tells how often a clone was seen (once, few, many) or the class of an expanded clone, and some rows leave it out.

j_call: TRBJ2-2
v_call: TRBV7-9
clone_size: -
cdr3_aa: CASSSDGPGGELFF

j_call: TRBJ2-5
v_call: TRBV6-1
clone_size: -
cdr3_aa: CASSGTGGAGETQYF

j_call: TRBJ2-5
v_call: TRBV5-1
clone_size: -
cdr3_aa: CASSLTTGRFMDDQYF

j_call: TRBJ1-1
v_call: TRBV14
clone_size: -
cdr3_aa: CASSQGWTGVRNTEAFF

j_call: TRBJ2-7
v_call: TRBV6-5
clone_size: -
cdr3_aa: CASRYIAGVDEQYF

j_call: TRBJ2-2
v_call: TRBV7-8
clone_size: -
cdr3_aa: CASSLVRSHMVVFF

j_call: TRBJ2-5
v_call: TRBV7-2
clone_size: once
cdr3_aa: CASSFSGGLAGERKETQYF

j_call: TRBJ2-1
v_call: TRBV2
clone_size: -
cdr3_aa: CATVTSTEQFF

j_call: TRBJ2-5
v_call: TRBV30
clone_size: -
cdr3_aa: CAWSEGGGAGETQYF

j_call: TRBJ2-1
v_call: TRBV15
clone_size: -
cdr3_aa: CATGTGFGEQFF

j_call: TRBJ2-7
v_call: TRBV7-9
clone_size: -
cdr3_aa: CASSWEGGNSYEQYF

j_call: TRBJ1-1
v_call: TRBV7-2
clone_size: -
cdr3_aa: CASSLRPTGGQTSFF

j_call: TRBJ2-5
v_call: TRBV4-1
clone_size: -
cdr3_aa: CASSQDLDWGDKIGETQYF

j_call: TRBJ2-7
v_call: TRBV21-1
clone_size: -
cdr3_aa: CASPQPSYEQYF

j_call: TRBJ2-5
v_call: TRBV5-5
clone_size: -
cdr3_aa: CASSLGAYRVETQYF

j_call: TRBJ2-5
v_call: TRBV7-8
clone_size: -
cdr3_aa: CASSPEGWTSGQETQYF

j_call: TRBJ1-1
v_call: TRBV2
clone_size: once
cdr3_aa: CASTWDFGNTEAFF

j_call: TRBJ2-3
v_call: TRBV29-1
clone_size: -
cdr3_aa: CSADTSIVGTDTQYF

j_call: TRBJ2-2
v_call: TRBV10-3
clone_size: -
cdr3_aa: CAISELAGEANTGELFF

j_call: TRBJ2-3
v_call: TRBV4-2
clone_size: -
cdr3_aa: CASSQLLESTDTQYF

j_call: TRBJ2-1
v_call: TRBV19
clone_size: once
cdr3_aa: CASSMPGQLDYNEQFF

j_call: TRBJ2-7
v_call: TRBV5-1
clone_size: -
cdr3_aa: CASSLDPRGLAAYEQYF

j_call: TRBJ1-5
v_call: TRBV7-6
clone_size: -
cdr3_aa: CASSQQGQPQHF

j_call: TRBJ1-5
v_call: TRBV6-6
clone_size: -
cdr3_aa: CASTGVSNQPQHF

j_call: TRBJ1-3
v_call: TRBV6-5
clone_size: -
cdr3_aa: CASSYSLGGNTIYF

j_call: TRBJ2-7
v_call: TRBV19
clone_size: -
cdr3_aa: CASSIVPGVAEQYF

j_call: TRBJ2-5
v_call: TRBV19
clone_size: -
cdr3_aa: CASSDRRETQYF

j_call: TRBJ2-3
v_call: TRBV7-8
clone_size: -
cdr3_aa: CASSLGLAGGPSDTDTQYF

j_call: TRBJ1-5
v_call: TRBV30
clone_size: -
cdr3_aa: CAWGDRRGSSNQPQHF

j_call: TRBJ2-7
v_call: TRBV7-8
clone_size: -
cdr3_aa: CASTGTVYEQYF

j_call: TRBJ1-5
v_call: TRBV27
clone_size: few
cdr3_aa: CASSLRAGRPNQPQHF

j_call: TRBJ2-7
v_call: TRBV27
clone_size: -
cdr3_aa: CASSLGSATYEQYF

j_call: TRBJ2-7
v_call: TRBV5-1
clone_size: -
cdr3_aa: CASSLDSRGYEQYF

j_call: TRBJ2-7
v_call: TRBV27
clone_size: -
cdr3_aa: CASSYGGSYEQYF

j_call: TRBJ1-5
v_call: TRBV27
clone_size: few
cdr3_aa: CASSLQAGQPQHF

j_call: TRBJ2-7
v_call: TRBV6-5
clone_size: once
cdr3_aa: CASSRDKTYEQYF

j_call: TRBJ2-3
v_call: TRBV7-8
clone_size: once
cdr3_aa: CASSFTSGTTDTQYF

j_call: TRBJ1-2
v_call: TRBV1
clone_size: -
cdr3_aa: CTSSKLAGGYTF

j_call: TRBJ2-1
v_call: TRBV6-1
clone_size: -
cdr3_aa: CASSEGAGWSYNEQFF

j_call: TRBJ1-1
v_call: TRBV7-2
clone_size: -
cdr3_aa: CASSFTPAMNTEAFF

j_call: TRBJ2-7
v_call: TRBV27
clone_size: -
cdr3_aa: CASSLSWTGFSYEQYF

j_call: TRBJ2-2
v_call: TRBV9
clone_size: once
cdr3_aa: CASSVDELSGSGTGELFF

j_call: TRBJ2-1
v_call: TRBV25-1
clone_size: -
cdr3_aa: CASSESRRGGGIYNEQFF

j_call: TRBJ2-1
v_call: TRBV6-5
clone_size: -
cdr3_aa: CASSYGTSDYNEQFF

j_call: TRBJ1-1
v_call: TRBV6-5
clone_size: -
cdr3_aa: CASSYSRGPEAFF

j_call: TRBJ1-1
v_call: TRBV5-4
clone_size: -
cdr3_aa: CASSFEGGNTEAFF

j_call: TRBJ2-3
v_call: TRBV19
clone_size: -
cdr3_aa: CASSIGGGWADTQYF

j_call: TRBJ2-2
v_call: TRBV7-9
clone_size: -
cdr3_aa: CASSFPRERVNTGELFF

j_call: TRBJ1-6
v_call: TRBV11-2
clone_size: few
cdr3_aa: CASSHTGTGGISPLHF

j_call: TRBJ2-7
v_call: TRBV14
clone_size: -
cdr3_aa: CASSHFVSTLDEQYF

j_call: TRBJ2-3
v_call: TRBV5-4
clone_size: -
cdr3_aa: CASSLVGPPQYF

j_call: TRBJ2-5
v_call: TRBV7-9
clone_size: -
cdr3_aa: CASSPAWDNDFQETQYF